This passage covers 30 T cell receptor beta chains from one sample sequenced in a study of shared clonotypes between healthy human individuals. TCRdb's table, derived via immunoSEQ multiplex PCR, lists solely in-frame clones and lacks some. The sample has roughly 550,000 clones, nearly 97% seen once. CD45RO-negative CD8 cells positively selected for CCR7 made up the naive population, which excluded terminally differentiated effector memory CD45RA+ cells. Sequencing was done on a sample of naive CD8+ T cells sorted from blood. The receptors shown here come from a woman in her 30s in good health.

J is TRBJ2-7 and V is TRBV2, with a weak D call TRBD2 (6 bases). Germline lookup yields CDR1 SNHLY and CDR2 FYNNEI. V lost 7 bases and J lost 7, with 14 bases in between. The CDR3 loop spans 12 amino acids. The DNA of the CDR3 is TGTGCCAGCATGAGGTCTGCGGGAGAGCAGTACTTC. It translates to CASMRSAGEQYF.

This chain links TRBV27 with TRBJ2-2; perhaps D is TRBD1 or TRBD2 (6 bases each). Germline V gene data show CDR1 as MNHEY and CDR2 as SMNVEV (reference sequence). The V and J ends lost 5 bases and 5 bases respectively, with 9 bases between them. The CDR3 is 13 residues long. The DNA of the CDR3 is TGTGCCAGCAGTGGGGGGCGGACCGGGGAGCTGTTTTTT. It codes for CASSGGRTGELFF.

The J gene is TRBJ2-5, the V gene TRBV28, with D unclear. The DNA end favors TRBJ2-7, so the J call may be wrong. CDR3 length: 13 residues. Looked up from germline, CDR1 is MDHEN and CDR2 is SYDVKM. The CDR3 sequence is CASSLEPRTEQYF. The CDR3 DNA reads as TGTGCCAGCAGTTTGGAGCCCCGCACCGAGCAGTACTTC.

The rearrangement uses TRBV2 and TRBJ2-7; 14 bases are a match to TRBD2. The CDR3 totals 15 residues. Germline V CDR1 and CDR2: SNHLY, FYNNEI. J gave up 5 bases and V 3 bases, and 3 bases lay outside the gene matches. The CDR3 sequence: CASSETSGRADEQYF. DNA of the CDR3: TGTGCCAGCAGTGAGACTAGCGGGAGGGCAGACGAGCAGTACTTC.

The chain has TRBV13 and TRBJ1-5; 9 bases fit TRBD1. Germline assignment: CDR1 PRHDT and CDR2 FYEKMQ (reference sequence). J lost 0 bases, V lost 3 bases, and 0 bases had no gene match. The CDR3 has 15 amino acids. This CDR3 reads CASSLGQGSNQPQHF. CDR3 DNA: TGTGCCAGCAGCTTGGGACAGGGTAGCAATCAGCCCCAGCATTTT.

The V gene is TRBV6-1, the J gene TRBJ1-1; weak D call: TRBD1 (5 bases). V was clipped by 0 bases and J by 0 bases, with 11 bases between them. The CDR3 totals 16 residues. CDR1 and CDR2 (germline): MNHNS, SASEGT. This chain's CDR3 is CASSEAVGGMNTEAFF. The CDR3 coding sequence is TGTGCCAGCAGTGAAGCAGTGGGGGGGATGAACACTGAAGCTTTCTTT.

In its sample, this clone was seen once. CDR3 loop: CASSYSTGNTQYF. The CDR3 DNA follows: TGTGCCAGCAGTTACTCGACGGGAAATACGCAGTATTTT. The V gene is TRBV6-5, the J gene TRBJ2-3, with D perhaps matching TRBD2 (5 bases). V dropped 0 bases and J dropped 7 bases, with 8 bases sitting between them. The CDR3 loop spans 13 amino acids. The germline V gene has CDR1 MNHEY and CDR2 SVGAGI.

This sequence joins TRBV7-8 and TRBJ1-4; no reliable D call. Germline V gene lookup returns CDR1 SGHVS and CDR2 FQNEAQ. The V end was cut by 5 bases, the J end by 8 bases, with 15 bases between. The CDR3 is 14 residues long. DNA of the CDR3: TGTGCCAGCAGCCCTCCCCTGGAACAGGAAAAACTGTTTTTT. Its translation: CASSPPLEQEKLFF. Looking up the rest from reference TRBV7-8 and TRBJ1-4 gives the full variable domain: GAGVSQSPRYKVAKRGQDVALRCDPISGHVSLFWYQQALGQGPEFLTYFQNEAQLDKSGLPSDRFFAERPEGSVSTLKIQRTQQEDSAVYLCASSPPLEQEKLFFGSGTQLSVL.

The rearrangement joins TRBV15 to TRBJ2-3; 10 positions match TRBD2. The length of the CDR3 is 18 residues. Trimming took 5 bases from V and 2 from J; bases not matched to a gene: 13. Germline CDR1 reads LNHNV; CDR2 reads YYDKDF (reference sequence). The CDR3 DNA follows: TGTGCCACCAGCGTTATACGTTGGACTAGCGGAAACACAGATACGCAGTATTTT. This encodes CATSVIRWTSGNTDTQYF. The full variable domain, its missing parts supplied by reference TRBV15 and TRBJ2-3, is DAMVIQNPRYQVTQFGKPVTLSCSQTLNHNVMYWYQQKSSQAPKLLFHYYDKDFNNEADTPDNFQSRRPNTSFCFLDIRSPGLGDTAMYLCATSVIRWTSGNTDTQYFGPGTRLTVL.

The rearrangement links TRBV28 to TRBJ1-1, with 9 bases fitting TRBD1. V was clipped by 4 bases and J by 6 bases; unmatched bases: 6. The CDR3 runs 14 residues. Germline CDR1 reads MDHEN; CDR2 reads SYDVKM. The CDR3 DNA follows: TGTGCCAGCAGTTCTGGGACAGGGTTAGCTGAAGCTTTCTTT. Amino acid sequence: CASSSGTGLAEAFF.

The rearrangement joins TRBV13 to TRBJ1-2; 8 nucleotides match TRBD1. The CDR3 loop spans 20 amino acids. The V gene's germline CDR1 is PRHDT and CDR2 FYEKMQ (reference sequence). V lost 1 base to trimming and J lost 3 bases; unmatched junction nucleotides: 19. CDR3 region: CASSLDVGDGDRGSHYGYTF. The DNA for the CDR3 is TGTGCCAGCAGCTTAGATGTTGGGGACGGAGACAGGGGATCGCACTATGGCTACACCTTC.

V gene TRBV7-9 combines with J gene TRBJ2-7; unclear D gene. Germline lookup yields CDR1 SEHNR and CDR2 FQNEAQ (reference sequence). The CDR3 is 13 amino acids. V was clipped by 5 bases and J by 5 bases, with 13 bases between them. The CDR3 bases are TGTGCCAGCAGCCAGCCTCTAGTCGACGAGCAGTACTTC. Residues: CASSQPLVDEQYF.

This clone was detected a few times. A junction boundary mismatches the germline segment, possibly from a read error. This chain joins TRBV7-9 and TRBJ1-5; no clear D gene. The CDR3 runs 13 residues. Germline lookup yields CDR1 SEHNR and CDR2 FQNEAQ (reference sequence). The CDR3 DNA reads as TGTGCCAACCGAGGAAGGAGCAGTCAGCCCCAGCATTTT. It encodes CANRGRSSQPQHF.

Only one count was recorded for this clone. V usage is TRBV2 and J usage is TRBJ2-7, with D perhaps matching TRBD1 or TRBD2 (5 bases each). CDR3 length: 15 residues. The germline V and J ends were trimmed by 5 bases and 6 bases, with 20 bases remaining between them. Germline values: CDR1 SNHLY, CDR2 FYNNEI. In DNA, the CDR3 is TGTGCCAGCAGTATCCAGAGGGGTCATTCGGGCGAGCAGTACTTC. Its translation is CASSIQRGHSGEQYF.

Details on this clone: The sample holds other DNA sequences that translate to the same CDR3. This chain connects TRBV5-4 to TRBJ2-7; D is possibly TRBD1 or TRBD2 (6 bases each). The length of the CDR3 is 13 residues. Trimming stripped 10 bases from V and 4 bases from J, with 18 bases between. In germline, CDR1 is SGHNT, CDR2 YYREEE (reference sequence). DNA of the CDR3: TGTGCCTCTTCGTTCGGGGGCAAGTACGAGCAGTACTTC. This encodes CASSFGGKYEQYF.

This clone has only one observation. The J gene is TRBJ2-1, the V gene TRBV2; D call uncertain. V was shortened by 5 bases and J by 8 bases, with 7 bases between the two germline ends. Germline CDR1 SNHLY, CDR2 FYNNEI. The CDR3 is 11 amino acids. CDR3 in amino acids: CASSRMDEQFF. Written as DNA, the CDR3 is TGTGCCAGCAGTAGAATGGATGAGCAGTTCTTC. The full variable domain, completed using reference TRBV2 and TRBJ2-1, is EPEVTQTPSHQVTQMGQEVILRCVPISNHLYFYWYRQILGQKVEFLVSFYNNEISEKSEIFDDQFSVERPDGSNFTLKIRSTKLEDSAMYFCASSRMDEQFFGPGTRLTVL.

CDR3: CASSSGSQPQHF. DNA of the CDR3: TGTGCCAGCAGCTCAGGGAGTCAGCCCCAGCATTTT. The rearrangement joins TRBV7-9 to TRBJ1-5; maybe TRBD1 (5 bases). V was trimmed by 4 bases and J by 6 bases, leaving 7 bases between them. Looked up from germline, CDR1 is SEHNR and CDR2 is FQNEAQ (reference sequence). CDR3 length equals 12 residues.

V usage is TRBV19 and J usage is TRBJ1-5, with unresolved D. This CDR3 comprises 16 residues. From germline, CDR1 is LNHDA and CDR2 SQIVND (reference sequence). V lost 6 bases to trimming and J lost 0 bases, with 15 bases between them. The chain's CDR3 is CASRHQRPNSNQPQHF. CDR3 in DNA: TGTGCCAGTAGACATCAAAGACCAAATAGCAATCAGCCCCAGCATTTT.

The genes are TRBV4-1 and TRBJ2-1; tentatively, D is TRBD2 (5 bases). This CDR3 spans 19 amino acids. With 4 bases removed from V and 1 base from J, the gap between germline ends came to 23 bases. Germline V gene data show CDR1 as MGHRA and CDR2 as YSYEKL. CDR3 loop: CASSPFAPPAERSYNEQFF. CDR3 nucleotide sequence: TGCGCCAGCAGCCCCTTCGCCCCACCCGCGGAGCGGTCCTACAATGAGCAGTTCTTC.

The rearrangement joins TRBV28 to TRBJ2-7; TRBD2 agrees at 10 bases. From germline, CDR1 is MDHEN and CDR2 SYDVKM. The CDR3 loop spans 15 amino acids. With V trimmed by 4 bases and J by 1 base, 4 bases remained unmatched. CDR3 in amino acids: CASSYGLAESYEQYF. The CDR3 nucleotides are TGTGCCAGCAGTTACGGACTAGCGGAATCCTACGAGCAGTACTTC.

The J gene is TRBJ1-1, the V gene TRBV7-8, with 9 bases lining up with TRBD1. The CDR3 length is 15 residues. V shed 0 bases and J 4 bases; nucleotides not matched to a gene: 3. CDR1 SGHVS and CDR2 FQNEAQ come from the germline V gene. Here the CDR3 reads CASSLARTGATEAFF. CDR3 bases: TGTGCCAGCAGCTTAGCGAGGACAGGGGCCACTGAAGCTTTCTTT.

The chain has TRBV7-6 and TRBJ1-1; TRBD1 matches 7 bases. This CDR3 has 16 amino acids. Trimming took 6 bases from V and 3 from J; bases not matched to a gene: 13. Germline loops: CDR1 SGHVS, CDR2 FNYEAQ. CDR3 nucleotide sequence: TGTGCCAGCAGACATTTTAAGGGGGCATCTGACACTGAAGCTTTCTTT. Amino acids: CASRHFKGASDTEAFF.

The gene calls are TRBV6-5 and TRBJ2-7, with 10 positions matching TRBD2. CDR3 length equals 16 residues. Per the germline V gene, CDR1 is MNHEY and CDR2 is SVGAGI. V lost 2 bases, J lost 2 bases, and 6 bases stayed unmatched. The CDR3 DNA sequence: TGTGCCAGCAGTTACAGCGGGACTAGCGAGGCCTACGAGCAGTACTTC. Its translation is CASSYSGTSEAYEQYF.

The J gene is TRBJ1-5, the V gene TRBV4-1; D is ambiguous. With 2 bases removed from V and 5 bases from J, the gap between germline ends came to 7 bases. The CDR3 runs 13 residues. Germline V gives CDR1 MGHRA, CDR2 YSYEKL. CDR3 in amino acids: CASSQFPHQPQHF. The CDR3, as DNA: TGCGCCAGCAGCCAATTTCCTCATCAGCCCCAGCATTTT.

The DNA of the CDR3 is TGTGCCAGCAGCTTTTCGGGGGGGGAAAACTATGGCTACACCTTC. Amino acid sequence: CASSFSGGENYGYTF. The rearrangement links TRBV11-2 to TRBJ1-2; a possible D gene is TRBD1 (5 bases). This CDR3 has 15 amino acids. CDR1 is SGHAT, CDR2 FQNNGV, per germline. Trimming removed 3 bases from V and 2 bases from J, with 13 bases in between. The full variable domain, its missing parts supplied by reference TRBV11-2 and TRBJ1-2, is EAGVAQSPRYKIIEKRQSVAFWCNPISGHATLYWYQQILGQGPKLLIQFQNNGVVDDSQLPKDRFSAERLKGVDSTLKIQPAKLEDSAVYLCASSFSGGENYGYTFGSGTRLTVV.

The chain uses TRBV20-1 and TRBJ1-2; D not certain. Germline CDR1 and CDR2: DFQATT and SNEGSKA (reference sequence). This CDR3 region has 11 residues. The germline V and J ends were trimmed by 1 base and 8 bases, with 8 bases remaining between them. CDR3 in DNA: TGCAGTGCTAGAGCCATGAGAGGCTACACCTTC. It translates to CSARAMRGYTF.

V usage is TRBV5-4 and J usage is TRBJ1-6, with TRBD1 matching over 8 bases. V shed 4 bases, J shed 0 bases, and the junction held 3 bases outside the gene matches. The CDR3 has 16 amino acids. Germline V lookup: CDR1 SGHNT, CDR2 YYREEE (reference sequence). CDR3 bases: TGTGCCAGCAGCACAGACAGGGGCTCCTATAATTCACCCCTCCACTTT. Its translation: CASSTDRGSYNSPLHF.

CDR3 loop: CSVEGGQTSYEQYF. The CDR3 DNA reads TGCAGCGTTGAGGGGGGACAGACATCATACGAGCAGTACTTC. The chain combines TRBV29-1 with TRBJ2-7, with D tentatively TRBD1 (7 bases). Germline V lookup: CDR1 SQVTM, CDR2 ANQGSEA. The V and J ends lost 3 bases and 4 bases respectively, with 16 bases between them. CDR3 length: 14 amino acids.

V is TRBV9 and J is TRBJ1-2, with 7 bases identical to TRBD1. Looked up from germline, CDR1 is SGDLS and CDR2 is YYNGEE. The J segment lost 8 bases and the V segment lost 3 bases, leaving 7 bases of the junction unmatched. CDR3 size: 13 residues. This CDR3 reads CASSGNRGGGYTF. The CDR3 bases are TGTGCCAGCAGCGGAAACAGGGGCGGAGGCTACACCTTC.

The chain couples TRBV10-3 to TRBJ2-5, with D maybe TRBD2 (5 bases). With 9 bases removed from V and 5 bases from J, the gap between germline ends came to 16 bases. The CDR3 consists of 13 residues. The germline V gene encodes CDR1 ENHRY and CDR2 SYGVKD. CDR3 nucleotide sequence: TGTGCCATGGGAGACCCGGACGGTGAGACCCAGTACTTC. Translation: CAMGDPDGETQYF.